The 5 T cell receptor beta chains below come from one sample, sequenced in a study of OX40 agonist ivuxolimab in advanced cancers. Library preparation was by the immunoSEQ multiplex PCR assay. TCRdb carries this immuneACCESS record with in-frame sequences only. Its versions omit some clonotypes, under half of them owing to an unresolved V gene in the studies checked, with the rest unexplained. The sample yields 55,000 to 60,000 clones; around nine tenths were counted once. The ten largest account for approximately 3.5% of the sample. The sample in question was CD4+ or CD8+ T cells sorted from blood, obtained in a trial of the OX40 agonist ivuxolimab. The receptors shown here come from an adult with an advanced solid tumor such as melanoma, head and neck, liver or kidney cancer.

The J gene is TRBJ1-3, the V gene TRBV19, with unresolved D. V was shortened by 7 bases and J by 3 bases, with 7 bases between the two germline ends. This CDR3 has 12 amino acids. Germline CDR1 and CDR2: LNHDA and SQIVND (reference sequence). The CDR3 DNA reads TGTGCCAGTAACGACTATGGAAACACCATATATTTT. Translating gives CASNDYGNTIYF.

CDR3 coding DNA: TGTGCCACCAGCAGAGACCGTCACAGTGGGACAGGGAGTGGCTACACCTTC. Translating it yields CATSRDRHSGTGSGYTF. J is TRBJ1-2 and V is TRBV15, with TRBD1 matching 9 bases. In germline, CDR1 is LNHNV, CDR2 YYDKDF (reference sequence). CDR3 length: 17 residues. The junction had 12 bases not matched to a gene; V was cut back by 0 bases and J by 7 bases.

The J gene is TRBJ2-2, the V gene TRBV29-1, with unresolved D. Germline CDR1 SQVTM, CDR2 ANQGSEA. V was clipped by 4 bases and J by 2 bases, with 11 bases between them. The length of the CDR3 is 14 residues. The CDR3 loop is CSVVTLANTGELFF. The CDR3 DNA reads as TGCAGCGTTGTAACACTGGCCAACACCGGGGAGCTGTTTTTT.

The V and J genes are TRBV11-2 and TRBJ2-5, with D perhaps TRBD2 (6 bases). Trimming pared 1 base from V and 5 bases from J, leaving 14 bases between. From germline, CDR1 is SGHAT and CDR2 FQNNGV. The CDR3 covers 15 residues. The CDR3 region is CASSLGLGAGETQYF. DNA for the CDR3: TGTGCCAGCAGCTTAGGTCTCGGGGCGGGGGAGACCCAGTACTTC.

This chain uses TRBV5-6 with TRBJ1-1; a possible D gene is TRBD1 (6 bases). Germline V gene sequence: CDR1 SGHDT, CDR2 YYEEEE. V was trimmed by 8 bases and J by 5 bases, leaving 13 bases between them. The CDR3 length is 12 residues. The CDR3 DNA sequence: TGTGCCAGAGGGGGGGGGCGTACTGAAGCTTTCTTT. Translated, it gives CARGGGRTEAFF.